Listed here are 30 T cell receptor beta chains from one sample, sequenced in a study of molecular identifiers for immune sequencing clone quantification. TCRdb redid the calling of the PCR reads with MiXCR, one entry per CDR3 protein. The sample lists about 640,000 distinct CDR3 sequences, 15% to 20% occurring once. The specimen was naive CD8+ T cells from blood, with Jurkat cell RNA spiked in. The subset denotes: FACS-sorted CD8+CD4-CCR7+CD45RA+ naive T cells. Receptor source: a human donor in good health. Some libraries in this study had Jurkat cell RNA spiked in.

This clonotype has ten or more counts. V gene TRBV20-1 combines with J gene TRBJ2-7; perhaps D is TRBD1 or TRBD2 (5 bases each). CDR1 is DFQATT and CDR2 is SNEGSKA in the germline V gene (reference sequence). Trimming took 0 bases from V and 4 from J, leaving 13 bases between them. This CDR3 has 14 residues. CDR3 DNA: TGCAGTGCTAGAGACCTGGGAGAGGGGTACGAGCAGTACTTC. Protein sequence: CSARDLGEGYEQYF.

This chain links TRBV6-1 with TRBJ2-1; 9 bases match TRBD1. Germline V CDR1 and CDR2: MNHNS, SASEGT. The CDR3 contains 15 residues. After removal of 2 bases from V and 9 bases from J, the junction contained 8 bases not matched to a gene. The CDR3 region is CASSENPGQGVEQFF. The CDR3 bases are TGTGCCAGCAGTGAAAACCCGGGACAGGGTGTTGAGCAGTTCTTC.

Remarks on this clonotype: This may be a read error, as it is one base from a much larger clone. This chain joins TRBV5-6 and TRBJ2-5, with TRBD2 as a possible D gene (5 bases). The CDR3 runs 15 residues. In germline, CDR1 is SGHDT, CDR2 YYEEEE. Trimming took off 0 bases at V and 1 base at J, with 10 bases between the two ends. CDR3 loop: CASSLDFSAQETQYF. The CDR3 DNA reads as TGTGCCAGCAGCTTGGATTTTAGCGCCCAAGAGACCCAGTACTTC.

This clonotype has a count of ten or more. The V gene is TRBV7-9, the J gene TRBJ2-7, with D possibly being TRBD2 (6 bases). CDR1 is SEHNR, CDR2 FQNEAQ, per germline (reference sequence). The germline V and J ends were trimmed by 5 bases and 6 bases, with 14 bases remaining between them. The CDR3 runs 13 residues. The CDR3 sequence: CASSARLVPEQYF. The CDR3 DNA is TGTGCCAGCAGCGCCCGACTAGTCCCCGAGCAGTACTTC.

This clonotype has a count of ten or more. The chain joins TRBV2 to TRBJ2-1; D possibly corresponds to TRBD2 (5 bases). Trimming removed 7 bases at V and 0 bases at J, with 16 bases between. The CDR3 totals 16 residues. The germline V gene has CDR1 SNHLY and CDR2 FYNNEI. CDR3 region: CASILSPGSSYNEQFF. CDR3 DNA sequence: TGTGCCAGCATCCTCTCCCCGGGAAGCTCCTACAATGAGCAGTTCTTC.

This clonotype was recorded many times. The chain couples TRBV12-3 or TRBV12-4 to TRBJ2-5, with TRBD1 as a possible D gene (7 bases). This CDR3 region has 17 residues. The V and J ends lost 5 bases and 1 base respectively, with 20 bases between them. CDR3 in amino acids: CASSPRGDRLFQETQYF. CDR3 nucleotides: TGTGCCAGCAGTCCCAGGGGGGACCGATTGTTCCAAGAGACCCAGTACTTC.

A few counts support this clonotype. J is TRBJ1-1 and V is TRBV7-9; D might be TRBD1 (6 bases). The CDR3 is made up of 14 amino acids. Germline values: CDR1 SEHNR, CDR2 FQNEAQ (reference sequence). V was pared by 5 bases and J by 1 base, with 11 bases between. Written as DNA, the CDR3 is TGTGCCAGCAGCCAAACGACAGGGAACACTGAAGCTTTCTTT. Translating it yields CASSQTTGNTEAFF.

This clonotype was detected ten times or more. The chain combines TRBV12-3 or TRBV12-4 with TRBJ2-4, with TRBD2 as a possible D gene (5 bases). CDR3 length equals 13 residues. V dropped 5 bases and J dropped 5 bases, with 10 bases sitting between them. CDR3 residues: CASSGRTENIQYF. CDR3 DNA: TGTGCCAGCAGTGGACGGACTGAAAACATTCAGTACTTC.

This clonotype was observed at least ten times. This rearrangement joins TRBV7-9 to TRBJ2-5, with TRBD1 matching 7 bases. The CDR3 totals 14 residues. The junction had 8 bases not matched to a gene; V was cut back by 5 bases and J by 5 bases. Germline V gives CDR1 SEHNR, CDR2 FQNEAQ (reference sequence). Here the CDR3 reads CASSPGTAGETQYF. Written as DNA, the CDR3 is TGTGCCAGCAGCCCAGGGACAGCCGGGGAGACCCAGTACTTC.

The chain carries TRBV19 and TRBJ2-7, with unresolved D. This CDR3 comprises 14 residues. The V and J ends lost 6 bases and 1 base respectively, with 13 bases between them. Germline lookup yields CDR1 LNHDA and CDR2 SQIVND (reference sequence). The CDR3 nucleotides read TGTGCCAGTAGCCCCGGGCCACAATCCTACGAGCAGTACTTC. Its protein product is CASSPGPQSYEQYF.

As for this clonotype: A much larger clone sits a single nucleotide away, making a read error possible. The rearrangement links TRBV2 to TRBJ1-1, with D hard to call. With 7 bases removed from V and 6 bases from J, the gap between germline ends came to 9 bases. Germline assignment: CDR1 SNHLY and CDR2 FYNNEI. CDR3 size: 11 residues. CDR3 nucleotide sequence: TGTGCCAGCATCACCTACGCTGAAGCTTTCTTT. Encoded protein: CASITYAEAFF.

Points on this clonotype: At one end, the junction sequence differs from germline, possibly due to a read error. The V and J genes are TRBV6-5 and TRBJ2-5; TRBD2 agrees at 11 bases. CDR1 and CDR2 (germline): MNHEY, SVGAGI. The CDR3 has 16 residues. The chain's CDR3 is CASSSPRLAGLETRYF. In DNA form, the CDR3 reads TGTGCCAGCAGTTCGCCACGACTAGCGGGGTTAGAGACCCGGTACTTC.

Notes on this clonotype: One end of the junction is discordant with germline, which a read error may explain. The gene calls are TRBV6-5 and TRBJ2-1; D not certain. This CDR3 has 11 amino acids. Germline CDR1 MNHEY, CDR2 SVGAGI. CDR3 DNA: TGTGCCAGCAATTACGGGCGGGAGCAGTTCTTC. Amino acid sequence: CASNYGREQFF.

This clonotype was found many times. CDR3 sequence (DNA): TGCAGTGCTAGAGACGCGGCGGTTGAGCAGTTCTTC. This gives the protein CSARDAAVEQFF. The rearrangement links TRBV20-1 to TRBJ2-1; the D is unclear. The germline V gene has CDR1 DFQATT and CDR2 SNEGSKA (reference sequence). V was shortened by 0 bases and J by 9 bases, with 9 bases between the two germline ends. There are 12 residues in the CDR3.

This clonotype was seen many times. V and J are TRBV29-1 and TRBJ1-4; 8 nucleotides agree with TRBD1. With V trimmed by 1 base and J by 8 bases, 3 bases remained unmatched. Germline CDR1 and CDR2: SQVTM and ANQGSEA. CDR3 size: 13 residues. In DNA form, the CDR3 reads TGCAGCGTTGAAGGGACAGGGAGGGAAAAACTGTTTTTT. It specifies CSVEGTGREKLFF.

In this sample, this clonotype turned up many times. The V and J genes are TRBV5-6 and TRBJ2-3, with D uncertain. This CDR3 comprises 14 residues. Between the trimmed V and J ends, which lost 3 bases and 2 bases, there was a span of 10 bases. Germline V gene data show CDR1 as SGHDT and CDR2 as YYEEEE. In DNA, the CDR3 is TGTGCCAGCAGCTCTGAAGGATACACAGATACGCAGTATTTT. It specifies CASSSEGYTDTQYF.

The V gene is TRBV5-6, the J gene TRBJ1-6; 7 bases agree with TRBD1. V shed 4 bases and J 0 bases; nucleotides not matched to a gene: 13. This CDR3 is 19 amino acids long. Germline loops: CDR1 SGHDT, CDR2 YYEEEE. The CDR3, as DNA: TGTGCCAGCAGCCGAGAAAGGCGGACAGGAAGCTCCTATAATTCACCCCTCCACTTT. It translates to CASSRERRTGSSYNSPLHF.

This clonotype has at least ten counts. Written as DNA, the CDR3 is TGTGCCAGCACTATGCGGGGGGCGTCAATTTTCGAGCAGTACTTC. Protein product: CASTMRGASIFEQYF. The rearrangement uses TRBV27 and TRBJ2-7; TRBD2 matches 8 bases. Unmatched junction bases numbered 14, after V lost 7 bases and J lost 6 bases. Germline V CDR1 and CDR2: MNHEY, SMNVEV (reference sequence). This CDR3 has 15 residues.

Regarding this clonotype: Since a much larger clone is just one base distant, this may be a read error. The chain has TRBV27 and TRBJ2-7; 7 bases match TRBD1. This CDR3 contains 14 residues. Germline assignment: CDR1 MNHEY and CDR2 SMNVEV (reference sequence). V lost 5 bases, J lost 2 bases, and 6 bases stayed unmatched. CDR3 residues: CASSTAGTAYEQYF. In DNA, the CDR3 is TGTGCCAGCAGTACCGCCGGGACAGCCTACGAGCAGTACTTC.

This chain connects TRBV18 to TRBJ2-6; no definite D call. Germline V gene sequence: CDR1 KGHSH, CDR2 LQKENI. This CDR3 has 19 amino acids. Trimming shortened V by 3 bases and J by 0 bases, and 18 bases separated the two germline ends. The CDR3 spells CASSPTYSGLLSGANVLTF. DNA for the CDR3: TGTGCCAGCTCACCCACCTATTCCGGATTACTCTCTGGGGCCAACGTCCTGACTTTC.

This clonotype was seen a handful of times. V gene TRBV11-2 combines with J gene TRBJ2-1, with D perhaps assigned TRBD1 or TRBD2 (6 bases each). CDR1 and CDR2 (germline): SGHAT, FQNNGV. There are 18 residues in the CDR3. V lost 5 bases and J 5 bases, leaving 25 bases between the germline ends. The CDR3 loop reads CASSPRGRGGGANNEQFF. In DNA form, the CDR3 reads TGTGCCAGCAGCCCGCGGGGCAGGGGCGGTGGAGCGAACAATGAGCAGTTCTTC. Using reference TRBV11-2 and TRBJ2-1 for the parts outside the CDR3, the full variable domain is EAGVAQSPRYKIIEKRQSVAFWCNPISGHATLYWYQQILGQGPKLLIQFQNNGVVDDSQLPKDRFSAERLKGVDSTLKIQPAKLEDSAVYLCASSPRGRGGGANNEQFFGPGTRLTVL.

The CDR3 DNA reads as TGTGCCAGCAGCCCGGACAGGGGGGATAGCAATCAGCCCCAGCATTTT. It specifies CASSPDRGDSNQPQHF. This sequence joins TRBV27 and TRBJ1-5, with 10 bases that match TRBD1. From germline, CDR1 is MNHEY and CDR2 SMNVEV (reference sequence). The ends lost 6 bases at V and 0 bases at J; junction bases unmatched: 5. The CDR3 has 16 residues.

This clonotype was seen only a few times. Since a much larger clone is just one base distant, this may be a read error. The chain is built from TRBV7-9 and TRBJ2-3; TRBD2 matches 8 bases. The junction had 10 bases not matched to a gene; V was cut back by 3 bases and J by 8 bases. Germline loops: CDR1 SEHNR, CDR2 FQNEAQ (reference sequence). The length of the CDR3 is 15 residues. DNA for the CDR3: TGTGCCAGCAGCTTTAACGGGAGGGCGGCAGGTACGCAGTATTTT. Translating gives CASSFNGRAAGTQYF.

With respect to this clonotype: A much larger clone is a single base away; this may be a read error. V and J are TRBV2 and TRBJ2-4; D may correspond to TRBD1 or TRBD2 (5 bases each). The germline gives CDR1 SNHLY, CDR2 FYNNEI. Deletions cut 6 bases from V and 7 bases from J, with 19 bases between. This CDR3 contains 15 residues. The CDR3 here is CASRGDDEGENIQYF. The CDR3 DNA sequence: TGTGCCAGCAGGGGGGATGACGAGGGAGAGAACATTCAGTACTTC.

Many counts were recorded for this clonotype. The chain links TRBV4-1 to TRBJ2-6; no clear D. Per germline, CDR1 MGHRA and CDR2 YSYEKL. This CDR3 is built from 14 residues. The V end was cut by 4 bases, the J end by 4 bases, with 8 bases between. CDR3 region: CASSPRSGANVLTF. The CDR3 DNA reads TGCGCCAGCAGCCCCAGGTCGGGGGCCAACGTCCTGACTTTC.

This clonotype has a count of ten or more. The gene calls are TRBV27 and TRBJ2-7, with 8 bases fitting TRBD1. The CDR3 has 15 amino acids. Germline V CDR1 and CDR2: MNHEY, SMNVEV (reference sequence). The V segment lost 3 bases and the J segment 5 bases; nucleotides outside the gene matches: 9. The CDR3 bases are TGTGCCAGCAGTTTGACAGGGGCAGTTATCCACGAGCAGTACTTC. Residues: CASSLTGAVIHEQYF.

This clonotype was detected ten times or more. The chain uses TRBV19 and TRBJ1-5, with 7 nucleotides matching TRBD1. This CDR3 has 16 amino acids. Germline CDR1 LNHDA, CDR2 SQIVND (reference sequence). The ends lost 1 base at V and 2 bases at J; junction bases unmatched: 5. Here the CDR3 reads CASSIGKGAGNQPQHF. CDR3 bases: TGTGCCAGTAGTATAGGGAAGGGGGCCGGCAATCAGCCCCAGCATTTT.

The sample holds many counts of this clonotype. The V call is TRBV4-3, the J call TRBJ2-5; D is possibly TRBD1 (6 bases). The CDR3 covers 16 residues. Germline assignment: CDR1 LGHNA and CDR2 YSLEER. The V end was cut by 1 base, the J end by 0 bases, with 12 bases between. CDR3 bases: TGCGCCAGCAGCCAAGCCTTCGGGACATACCAAGAGACCCAGTACTTC. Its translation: CASSQAFGTYQETQYF.

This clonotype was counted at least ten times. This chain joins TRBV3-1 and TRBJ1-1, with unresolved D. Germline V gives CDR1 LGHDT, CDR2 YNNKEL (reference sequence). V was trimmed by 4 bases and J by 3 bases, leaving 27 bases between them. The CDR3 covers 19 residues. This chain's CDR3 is CASSPRFFSTAVRDTEAFF. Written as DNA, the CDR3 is TGTGCCAGCAGCCCGCGCTTTTTTAGTACAGCCGTAAGGGACACTGAAGCTTTCTTT.

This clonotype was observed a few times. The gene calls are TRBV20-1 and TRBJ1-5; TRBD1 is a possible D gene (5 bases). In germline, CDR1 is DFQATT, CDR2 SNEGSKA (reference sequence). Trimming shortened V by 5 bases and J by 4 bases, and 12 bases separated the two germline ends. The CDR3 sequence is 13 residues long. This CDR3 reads CSAGTPSNQPQHF. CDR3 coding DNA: TGCAGTGCTGGGACTCCTTCAAATCAGCCCCAGCATTTT.